The clone carrying this T cell receptor (beta chain) has only a few counts. Its antigen is not known. After removal of 1 base from V and 5 bases from J, the junction contained 9 bases not matched to a gene. In germline, CDR1 is LGHNA, CDR2 YNFKEQ. This CDR3 has 18 amino acids. In TCRdb, the RT-PCR reads were re-called with MiXCR into one record per CDR3 protein. In the table there are around 750,000 distinct CDR3 sequences, approximately 21% of which are singletons. This sample was included in a study of response to subunit inactivated influenza vaccine. Overall study results and limits: The authors suggested that few new T cells are recruited per seasonal influenza vaccination.

This clonotype was obtained from a man aged 50-59 years who received an inactivated influenza vaccine. The sequencing here drew on PBMCs from blood, taken 5 to 6 days after vaccination. The chain uses TRBV4-2 and TRBJ2-2; 11 positions agree with TRBD2. Written as DNA, the CDR3 is TGTGCCAGCAGCCAAGCGGGTACTAGCGGGAGTAGGACCGGGGAGCTGTTTTTT. Its protein is CASSQAGTSGSRTGELFF.